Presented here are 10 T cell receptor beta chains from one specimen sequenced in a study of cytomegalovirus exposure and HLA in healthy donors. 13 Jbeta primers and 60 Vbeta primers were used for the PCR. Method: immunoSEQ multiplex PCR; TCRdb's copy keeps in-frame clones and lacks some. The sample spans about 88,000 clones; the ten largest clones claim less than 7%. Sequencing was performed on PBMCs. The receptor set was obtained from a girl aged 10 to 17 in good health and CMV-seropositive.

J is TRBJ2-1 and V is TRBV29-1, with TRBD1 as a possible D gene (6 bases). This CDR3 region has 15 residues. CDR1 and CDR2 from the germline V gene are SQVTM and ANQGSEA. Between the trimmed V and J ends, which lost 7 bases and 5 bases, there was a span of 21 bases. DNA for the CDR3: TGCAGCGCCCTTGGTCCCGGGACAAGAGACAATGAGCAGTTCTTC. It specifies CSALGPGTRDNEQFF.

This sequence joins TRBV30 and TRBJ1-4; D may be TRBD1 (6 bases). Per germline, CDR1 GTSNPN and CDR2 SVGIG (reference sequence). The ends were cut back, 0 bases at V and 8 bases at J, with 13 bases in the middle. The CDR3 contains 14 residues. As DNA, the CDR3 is TGTGCCTGGAGTGTTCACAGGGTGGGGGAAAAACTGTTTTTT. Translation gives CAWSVHRVGEKLFF.

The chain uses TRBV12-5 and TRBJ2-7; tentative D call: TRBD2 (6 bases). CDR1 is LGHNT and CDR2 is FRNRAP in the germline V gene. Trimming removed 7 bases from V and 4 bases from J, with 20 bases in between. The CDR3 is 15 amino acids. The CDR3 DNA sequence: TGTGCTAGTGCCCCTGGGGGGAAGGGCCCTTACGAGCAGTACTTC. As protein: CASAPGGKGPYEQYF.

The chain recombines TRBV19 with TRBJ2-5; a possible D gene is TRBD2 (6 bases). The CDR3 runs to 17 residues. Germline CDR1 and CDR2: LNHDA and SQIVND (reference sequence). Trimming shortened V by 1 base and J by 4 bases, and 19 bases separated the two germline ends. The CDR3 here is CASSIGGRRDSRETQYF. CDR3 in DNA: TGTGCCAGTAGTATAGGCGGTAGGAGGGACTCCCGAGAGACCCAGTACTTC.

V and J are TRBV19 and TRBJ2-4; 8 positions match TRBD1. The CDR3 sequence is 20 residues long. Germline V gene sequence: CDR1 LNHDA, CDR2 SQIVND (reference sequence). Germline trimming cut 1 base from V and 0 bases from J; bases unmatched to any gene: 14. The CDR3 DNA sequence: TGTGCCAGTAGTATAGTGTTGGGACAGGCGGGTCGGCTAGCCAAAAACATTCAGTACTTC. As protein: CASSIVLGQAGRLAKNIQYF. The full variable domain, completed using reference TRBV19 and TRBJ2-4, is DGGITQSPKYLFRKEGQNVTLSCEQNLNHDAMYWYRQDPGQGLRLIYYSQIVNDFQKGDIAEGYSVSREKKESFPLTVTSAQKNPTAFYLCASSIVLGQAGRLAKNIQYFGAGTRLSVL.

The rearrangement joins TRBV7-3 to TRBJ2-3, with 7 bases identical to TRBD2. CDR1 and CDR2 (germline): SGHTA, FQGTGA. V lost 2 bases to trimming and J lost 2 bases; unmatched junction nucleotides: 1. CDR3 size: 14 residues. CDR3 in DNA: TGTGCCAGCAGCTTAGCGGGGGTCACAGATACGCAGTATTTT. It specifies CASSLAGVTDTQYF.

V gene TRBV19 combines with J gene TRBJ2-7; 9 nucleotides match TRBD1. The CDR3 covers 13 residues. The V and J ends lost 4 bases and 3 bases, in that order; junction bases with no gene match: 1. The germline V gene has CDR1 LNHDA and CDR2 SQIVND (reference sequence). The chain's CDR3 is CASSRDRDYEQYF. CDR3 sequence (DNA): TGTGCCAGTAGTAGGGACAGGGACTACGAGCAGTACTTC.

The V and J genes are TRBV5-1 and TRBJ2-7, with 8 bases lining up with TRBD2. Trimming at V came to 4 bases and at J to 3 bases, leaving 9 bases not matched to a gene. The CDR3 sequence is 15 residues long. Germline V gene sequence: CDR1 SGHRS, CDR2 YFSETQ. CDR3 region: CASSPGGDTFYEQYF. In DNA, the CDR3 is TGCGCCAGCAGCCCGGGAGGGGACACTTTCTACGAGCAGTACTTC.

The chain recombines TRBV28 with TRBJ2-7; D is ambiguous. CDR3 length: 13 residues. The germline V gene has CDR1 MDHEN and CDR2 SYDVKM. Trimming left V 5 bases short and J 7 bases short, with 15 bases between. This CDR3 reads CASSPPRSLEQYV. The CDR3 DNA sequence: TGTGCCAGCAGTCCCCCTAGAAGCCTAGAGCAGTACGTC.

CDR3 in DNA: TGTGCCAGCAGAGGCAGGGGGCGAGCTGAAGCTTTCTTT. Its protein product is CASRGRGRAEAFF. The chain combines TRBV2 with TRBJ1-1; 8 positions agree with TRBD1. The CDR3 is 13 amino acids. The V and J ends lost 6 bases and 6 bases, in that order; junction bases with no gene match: 6. Germline CDR1 is SNHLY and CDR2 is FYNNEI.